The present TCR beta chain was sequenced within a study of cytomegalovirus exposure and HLA in healthy donors. Points from the study as a whole: The study recorded 150 to 200 TCR beta chains that were cytomegalovirus-associated. TRBV6-2, TRBV6-3 and some other V segments were excluded as indistinguishable. CMV antigen specificity of a few CMV-associated chains was confirmed in vitro.

Both 60 Vbeta primers and 13 Jbeta primers went into the PCR. Original processing notes: Later, 80 million or so unique TCR beta chains were counted in an analysis, and 8.5 million to 13 million of them were shared. Sequencing was performed with immunoSEQ multiplex PCR; in TCRdb, only in-frame clones are kept and a portion is missing. The V and J calls and the clone size are those of that table, but D and trimming were determined from the DNA. The top ten hold 2% to 2.5% of the sample, which has 150,000 to 200,000 clones, 75% to 85% seen once. V was trimmed by 4 bases and J by 0 bases, leaving 10 bases between them. In germline, CDR1 is LNHDA, CDR2 SQIVND (reference sequence). The CDR3 spans 15 residues. Regarding this clone: Its antigen is unknown.

This receptor was taken from a woman aged 25-40 years in good health and CMV-seronegative. The chain has TRBV19 and TRBJ1-3; D uncertain. The specimen sequenced was PBMCs. The CDR3 protein is CASSKSQSSGNTIYF. DNA of the CDR3: TGTGCCAGTAGTAAATCACAGAGCTCTGGAAACACCATATATTTT. Using reference TRBV19 and TRBJ1-3 for the parts outside the CDR3, the full variable domain is DGGITQSPKYLFRKEGQNVTLSCEQNLNHDAMYWYRQDPGQGLRLIYYSQIVNDFQKGDIAEGYSVSREKKESFPLTVTSAQKNPTAFYLCASSKSQSSGNTIYFGEGSWLTVV.